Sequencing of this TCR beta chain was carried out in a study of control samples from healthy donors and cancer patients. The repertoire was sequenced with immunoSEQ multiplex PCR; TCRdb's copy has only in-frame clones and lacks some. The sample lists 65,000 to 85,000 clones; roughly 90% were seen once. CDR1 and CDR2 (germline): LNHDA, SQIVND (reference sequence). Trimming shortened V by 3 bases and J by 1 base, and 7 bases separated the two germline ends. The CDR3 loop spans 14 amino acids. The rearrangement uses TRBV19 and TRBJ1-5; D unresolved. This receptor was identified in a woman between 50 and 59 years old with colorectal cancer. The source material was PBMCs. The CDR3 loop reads CASSIPGSNQPQHF. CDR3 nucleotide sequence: TGTGCCAGTAGTATCCCGGGGAGCAATCAGCCCCAGCATTTT.